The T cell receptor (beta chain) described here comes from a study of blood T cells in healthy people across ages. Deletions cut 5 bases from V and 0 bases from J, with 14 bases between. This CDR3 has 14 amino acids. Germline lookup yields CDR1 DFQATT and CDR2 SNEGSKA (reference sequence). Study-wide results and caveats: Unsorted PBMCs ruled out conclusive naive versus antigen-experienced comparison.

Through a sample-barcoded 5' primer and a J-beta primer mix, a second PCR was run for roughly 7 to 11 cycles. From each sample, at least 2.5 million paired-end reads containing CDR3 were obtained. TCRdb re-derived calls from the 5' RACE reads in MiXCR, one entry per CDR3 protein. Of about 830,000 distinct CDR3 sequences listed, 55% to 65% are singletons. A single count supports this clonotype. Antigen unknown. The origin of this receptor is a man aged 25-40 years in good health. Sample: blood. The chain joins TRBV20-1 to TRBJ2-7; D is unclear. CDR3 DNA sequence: TGCAGTGCTCCAGGTCATATAAGCTCCTACGAGCAGTACTTC. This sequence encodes CSAPGHISSYEQYF.